The source of this TCR beta chain is a study of blood T cell repertoires in COVID-19. Across the study: The study drew acute and convalescent COVID-19 samples from the United States, Italy and Spain. Sources were T cells, B-cell-depleted T cells, or PBMCs; the material itself was cDNA or gDNA.

Germline assignment: CDR1 SGHTA and CDR2 FQGNSA. The CDR3 sequence is 16 residues long. J was trimmed by 5 bases and V by 0 bases; bases with no gene match: 5. How the authors handled the data: Estimation of nucleated cell counts was performed using reference gene primer amplification. The assay was immunoSEQ multiplex PCR, and TCRdb's table has in-frame clones only and misses some. The DNA was the basis for D and trimming; V, J and clone size are from that table. Altogether approximately 190,000 clones are present, over 70% being singletons, with the ten largest covering around 6.9%. Sequencing was carried out using peripheral blood. The source is a man in his 60s with acute or convalescent COVID-19. V and J are TRBV7-2 and TRBJ2-2, with 8 nucleotides matching TRBD1. Here the CDR3 reads CASSLAGTGGTGELFF. The CDR3, as DNA: TGTGCCAGCAGCTTAGCAGGGACAGGAGGTACCGGGGAGCTGTTTTTT.